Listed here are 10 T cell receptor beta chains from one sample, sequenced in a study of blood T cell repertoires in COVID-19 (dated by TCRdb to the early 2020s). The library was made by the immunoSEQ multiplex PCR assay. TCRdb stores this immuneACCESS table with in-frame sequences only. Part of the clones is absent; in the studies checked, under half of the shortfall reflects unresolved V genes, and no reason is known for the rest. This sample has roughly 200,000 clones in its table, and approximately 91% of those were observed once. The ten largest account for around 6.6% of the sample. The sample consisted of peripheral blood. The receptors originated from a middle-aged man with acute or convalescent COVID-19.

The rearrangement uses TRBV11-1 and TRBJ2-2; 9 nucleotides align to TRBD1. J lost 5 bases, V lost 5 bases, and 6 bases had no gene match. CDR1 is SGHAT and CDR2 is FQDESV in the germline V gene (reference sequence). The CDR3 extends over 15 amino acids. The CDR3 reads CASSRRDRATGELFF. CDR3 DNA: TGTGCCAGCAGCCGAAGGGACAGGGCAACCGGGGAGCTGTTTTTT.

CDR3 loop: CASSGQGTDTQYF. CDR3 bases: TGCGCCAGCAGCGGACAGGGCACAGATACGCAGTATTTT. The chain joins TRBV10-1 to TRBJ2-3; 7 positions match TRBD1. Germline V gene sequence: CDR1 WNHNN, CDR2 SYGVQD (reference sequence). The CDR3 sequence is 13 residues long. Trimming took 6 bases from V and 1 from J; bases not matched to a gene: 1.

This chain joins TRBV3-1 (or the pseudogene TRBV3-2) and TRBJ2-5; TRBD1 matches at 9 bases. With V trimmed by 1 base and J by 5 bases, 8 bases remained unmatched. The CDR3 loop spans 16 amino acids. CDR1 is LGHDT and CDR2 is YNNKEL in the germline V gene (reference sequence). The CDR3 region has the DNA TGTGCCAGCAGCCAAGGTACAGGACAGGGGATCGAGACCCAGTACTTC. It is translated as CASSQGTGQGIETQYF.

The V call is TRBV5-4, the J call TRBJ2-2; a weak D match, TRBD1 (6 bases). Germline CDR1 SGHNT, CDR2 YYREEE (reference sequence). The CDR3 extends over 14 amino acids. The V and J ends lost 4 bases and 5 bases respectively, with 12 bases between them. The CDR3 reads CASSLGQRTGELFF. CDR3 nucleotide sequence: TGTGCCAGCAGCCTTGGACAGCGTACCGGGGAGCTGTTTTTT.

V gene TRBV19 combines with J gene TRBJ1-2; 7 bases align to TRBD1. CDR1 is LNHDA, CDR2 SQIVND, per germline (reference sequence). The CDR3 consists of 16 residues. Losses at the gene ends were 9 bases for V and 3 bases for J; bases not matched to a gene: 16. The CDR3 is CASLLTGTAPYYGYTF. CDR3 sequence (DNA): TGTGCCAGCCTATTAACCGGGACAGCCCCTTACTATGGCTACACCTTC.

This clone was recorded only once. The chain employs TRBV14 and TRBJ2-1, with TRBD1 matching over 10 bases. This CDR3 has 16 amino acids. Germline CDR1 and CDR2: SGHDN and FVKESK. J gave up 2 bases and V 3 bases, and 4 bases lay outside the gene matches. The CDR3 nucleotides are TGTGCCAGCAGCCAGGGGACAGGGGAAGCCTACAATGAGCAGTTCTTC. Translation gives CASSQGTGEAYNEQFF.

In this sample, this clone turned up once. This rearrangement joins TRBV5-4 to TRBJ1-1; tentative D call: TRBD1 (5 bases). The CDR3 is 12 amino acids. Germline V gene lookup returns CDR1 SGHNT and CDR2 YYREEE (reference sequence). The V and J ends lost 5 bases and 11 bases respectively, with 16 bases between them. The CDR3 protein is CASSIQGFSAFF. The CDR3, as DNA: TGTGCCAGCAGTATTCAGGGCTTTTCTGCTTTCTTT.

CDR3 region: CASSFGTSGHEQFF. As DNA, the CDR3 is TGTGCCAGCAGCTTCGGGACTAGCGGACATGAGCAGTTCTTC. The chain links TRBV7-9 to TRBJ2-1, with 11 bases fitting TRBD2. CDR1 SEHNR and CDR2 FQNEAQ come from the germline V gene (reference sequence). The V and J ends lost 3 bases and 8 bases, in that order; junction bases with no gene match: 3. The CDR3 is made up of 14 amino acids.

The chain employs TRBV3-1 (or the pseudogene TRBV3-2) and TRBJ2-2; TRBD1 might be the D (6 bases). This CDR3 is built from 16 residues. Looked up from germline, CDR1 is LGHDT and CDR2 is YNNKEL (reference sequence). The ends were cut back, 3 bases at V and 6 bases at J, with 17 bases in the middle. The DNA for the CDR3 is TGTGCCAGCAGCCATCCCTCCCACAGGGCCCCCGGGGAGCTGTTTTTT. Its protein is CASSHPSHRAPGELFF.

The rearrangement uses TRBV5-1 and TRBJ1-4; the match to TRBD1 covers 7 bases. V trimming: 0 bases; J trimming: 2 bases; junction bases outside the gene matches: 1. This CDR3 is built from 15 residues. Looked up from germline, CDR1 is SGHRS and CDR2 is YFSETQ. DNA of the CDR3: TGCGCCAGCAGCTTGGAAGGGGGCACTAATGAAAAACTGTTTTTT. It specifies CASSLEGGTNEKLFF.